One sample yielded the 19 T cell receptor beta chains listed below, sequenced in a study of Tregs in tolerant kidney transplant recipients. Using immunoSEQ multiplex PCR, the repertoire was profiled, and TCRdb retains in-frame clones only, with some absent. The sample consists of about 240,000 clones, roughly 80% of them appearing once. The specimen was CD4+ T cells from blood. The receptors were sampled from a human donor in good health.

J is TRBJ2-3 and V is TRBV30, with TRBD2 matching over 8 bases. With V trimmed by 0 bases and J by 1 base, 9 bases remained unmatched. CDR3 length: 17 amino acids. Per germline, CDR1 GTSNPN and CDR2 SVGIG (reference sequence). The CDR3 here is CAWSVFSGSSGTDTQYF. The CDR3 nucleotides are TGTGCCTGGAGTGTTTTCAGCGGGAGTAGTGGCACAGATACGCAGTATTTT.

J is TRBJ1-2 and V is TRBV5-4, with D unclear. V lost 4 bases and J 0 bases, leaving 13 bases between the germline ends. CDR1 and CDR2 from the germline V gene are SGHNT and YYREEE (reference sequence). The CDR3 is 15 residues long. CDR3 DNA sequence: TGTGCCAGCAGCCAGACCGTGAGCCCTAACTATGGCTACACCTTC. Translating gives CASSQTVSPNYGYTF.

The V call is TRBV15, the J call TRBJ1-3, with D possibly TRBD1 on 5 matching bases. CDR1 and CDR2 (germline): LNHNV, YYDKDF (reference sequence). The CDR3 spans 16 residues. Trimming took off 5 bases at V and 4 bases at J, with 18 bases between the two ends. Here the CDR3 reads CATSRIPGRGGNTIYF. The CDR3 bases are TGTGCCACCAGCCGAATTCCGGGACGTGGAGGAAACACCATATATTTT.

V usage is TRBV30 and J usage is TRBJ2-1; D unresolved. V was clipped by 0 bases and J by 0 bases, with 6 bases between them. The CDR3 runs 14 residues. Germline V lookup: CDR1 GTSNPN, CDR2 SVGIG (reference sequence). The CDR3 sequence: CAWSVGGSYNEQFF. The CDR3 DNA is TGTGCCTGGAGTGTAGGCGGCTCCTACAATGAGCAGTTCTTC.

The CDR3 loop is CASSYSTRFGYTF. The CDR3 bases are TGTGCCAGCAGTTACTCGACCCGGTTTGGCTACACCTTC. The rearrangement links TRBV6-5 to TRBJ1-2; D unclear. Germline CDR1 reads MNHEY; CDR2 reads SVGAGI. Trimming stripped 0 bases from V and 7 bases from J, with 9 bases between. This CDR3 has 13 amino acids.

This chain joins TRBV7-2 and TRBJ2-2, with 7 bases matching TRBD2. The CDR3 contains 16 residues. CDR1 SGHTA and CDR2 FQGNSA come from the germline V gene. J gave up 4 bases and V 5 bases, and 10 bases lay outside the gene matches. This chain's CDR3 is CASSSPRGTITGELFF. The CDR3 nucleotides read TGTGCCAGCAGCAGCCCGCGGGGGACGATCACCGGGGAGCTGTTTTTT.

The chain uses TRBV15 and TRBJ2-7; TRBD2 agrees at 13 bases. With 0 bases clipped from V and 2 bases from J, the junction kept 7 bases outside the gene matches. The length of the CDR3 is 18 residues. Germline values: CDR1 LNHNV, CDR2 YYDKDF (reference sequence). The chain's CDR3 is CATSRDDGLAGVTYEQYF. The DNA for the CDR3 is TGTGCCACCAGCAGAGATGATGGACTAGCGGGGGTGACCTACGAGCAGTACTTC.

The CDR3 coding sequence is TGTGCCAGCAGCTTAGTGCTAGCGGGTAACAATGAGCAGTTCTTC. Translated: CASSLVLAGNNEQFF. The rearrangement uses TRBV7-2 and TRBJ2-1; 8 bases are a match to TRBD2. V trimming: 1 base; J trimming: 5 bases; junction bases outside the gene matches: 4. Per germline, CDR1 SGHTA and CDR2 FQGNSA. This CDR3 has 15 amino acids.

The chain employs TRBV11-2 and TRBJ2-5, with 8 bases fitting TRBD2. V shed 2 bases, J shed 4 bases, and the junction held 3 bases outside the gene matches. The CDR3 extends over 14 amino acids. The germline V gene has CDR1 SGHAT and CDR2 FQNNGV. The CDR3 region is CASSLTSGAETQYF. CDR3 coding DNA: TGTGCCAGCAGCTTAACTAGCGGCGCAGAGACCCAGTACTTC. The whole variable domain, remainder taken from reference TRBV11-2 and TRBJ2-5, is EAGVAQSPRYKIIEKRQSVAFWCNPISGHATLYWYQQILGQGPKLLIQFQNNGVVDDSQLPKDRFSAERLKGVDSTLKIQPAKLEDSAVYLCASSLTSGAETQYFGPGTRLLVL.

Details on this clone: Other nucleotide sequences from this sample produce the same CDR3. The chain joins TRBV6-4 to TRBJ2-3, with D perhaps TRBD2 (6 bases). The CDR3 runs 14 residues. V gave up 2 bases and J gave up 6 bases, with 12 bases separating them. From germline, CDR1 is MRHNA and CDR2 SNTAGT. The CDR3 DNA is TGTGCCAGCAGTGACCAGCGGGTCGGGGATACGCAGTATTTT. This sequence encodes CASSDQRVGDTQYF.

This chain links TRBV7-9 with TRBJ2-7, with 10 bases matching TRBD1. The CDR3 covers 16 residues. Germline V lookup: CDR1 SEHNR, CDR2 FQNEAQ (reference sequence). J was trimmed by 4 bases and V by 6 bases; bases with no gene match: 12. CDR3 sequence (DNA): TGTGCCAGCAGTTCTTCCGACAGGGGGCTTCGTTACGAGCAGTACTTC. This sequence encodes CASSSSDRGLRYEQYF.

This clone appeared once. The chain carries TRBV18 and TRBJ1-1; D gene unclear. Trimming took 3 bases from V and 6 from J, leaving 17 bases between them. In germline, CDR1 is KGHSH, CDR2 LQKENI. The CDR3 is 15 residues long. CDR3 sequence reads: CASSPREKPQAEAFF. Written as DNA, the CDR3 is TGTGCCAGCTCACCTCGAGAGAAACCCCAGGCTGAAGCTTTCTTT.

The V call is TRBV2, the J call TRBJ1-4, with D maybe TRBD1 (5 bases). The CDR3 loop spans 15 amino acids. CDR1 and CDR2 (germline): SNHLY, FYNNEI. V lost 5 bases and J lost 0, with 10 bases in between. CDR3 sequence (DNA): TGTGCCAGCAGTAGGACAAGCGCAACTAATGAAAAACTGTTTTTT. Its protein product is CASSRTSATNEKLFF.

The V call is TRBV18, the J call TRBJ2-3; possibly TRBD1 for D (6 bases). Germline V lookup: CDR1 KGHSH, CDR2 LQKENI. The ends were cut back, 6 bases at V and 0 bases at J, with 13 bases in the middle. This CDR3 has 15 residues. CDR3 in amino acids: CASSPGTLSTDTQYF. The DNA of the CDR3 is TGTGCCAGCTCCCCCGGGACACTTAGCACAGATACGCAGTATTTT.

J is TRBJ2-3 and V is TRBV10-3; TRBD1 agrees at 7 bases. This CDR3 region has 15 residues. Germline values: CDR1 ENHRY, CDR2 SYGVKD. After removal of 6 bases from V and 7 bases from J, the junction contained 13 bases not matched to a gene. For the CDR3, the DNA is TGTGCCATCAGAGCCGACAGGGTAACGGCCTATACGCAGTATTTT. Its protein is CAIRADRVTAYTQYF.

The count of this clone is one. The chain joins TRBV4-2 to TRBJ2-2; the D gene is possibly TRBD1 (6 bases). The CDR3 consists of 15 residues. Germline V gene data show CDR1 as LGHNA and CDR2 as YNFKEQ. Trimming left V 3 bases short and J 2 bases short, with 10 bases between. The DNA of the CDR3 is TGTGCCAGCAGCCAGAGGACAGAAAACACCGGGGAGCTGTTTTTT. Translation: CASSQRTENTGELFF.

Only a few counts were recorded for this clone. The chain carries TRBV5-4 and TRBJ2-3; no firm D call. This CDR3 region has 15 residues. Germline CDR1 and CDR2: SGHNT and YYREEE (reference sequence). The germline V and J ends were trimmed by 1 base and 1 base, with 10 bases remaining between them. The CDR3 nucleotides read TGTGCCAGCAGCTTGTGGGGTAGTGGCACAGATACGCAGTATTTT. Translated, it gives CASSLWGSGTDTQYF.

J is TRBJ1-4 and V is TRBV7-6, with 10 bases lining up with TRBD1. There are 15 residues in the CDR3. The germline gives CDR1 SGHVS, CDR2 FNYEAQ. V shed 6 bases, J shed 4 bases, and the junction held 5 bases outside the gene matches. The DNA of the CDR3 is TGTGCCAGCAGTACACGGACAGGGGGTAATGAAAAACTGTTTTTT. It yields the protein CASSTRTGGNEKLFF. The whole variable domain, remainder taken from reference TRBV7-6 and TRBJ1-4, is GAGVSQSPRYKVTKRGQDVALRCDPISGHVSLYWYRQALGQGPEFLTYFNYEAQQDKSGLPNDRFSAERPEGSISTLTIQRTEQRDSAMYRCASSTRTGGNEKLFFGSGTQLSVL.

The chain combines TRBV7-9 with TRBJ1-5; D unclear. Germline loops: CDR1 SEHNR, CDR2 FQNEAQ (reference sequence). This CDR3 region has 14 residues. V was cut by 5 bases and J by 3 bases, with 11 bases left in between. CDR3 nucleotide sequence: TGTGCCAGCAGCATTGGGAAGATCAATCAGCCCCAGCATTTT. This translates into CASSIGKINQPQHF.